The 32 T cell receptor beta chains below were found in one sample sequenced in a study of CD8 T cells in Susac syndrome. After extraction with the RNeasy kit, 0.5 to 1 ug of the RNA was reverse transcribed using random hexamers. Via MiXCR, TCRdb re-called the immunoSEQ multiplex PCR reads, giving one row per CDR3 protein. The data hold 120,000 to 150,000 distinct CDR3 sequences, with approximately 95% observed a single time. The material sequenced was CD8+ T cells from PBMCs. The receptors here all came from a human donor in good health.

The CDR3 DNA is TGCAGCGTTGTTCGGGGGGACTATGGCTACACCTTC. It translates to CSVVRGDYGYTF. The V and J genes are TRBV29-1 and TRBJ1-2, with D possibly TRBD1 on 5 matching bases. The CDR3 covers 12 residues. V lost 4 bases to trimming and J lost 3 bases, with 9 bases between them. Germline loops: CDR1 SQVTM, CDR2 ANQGSEA.

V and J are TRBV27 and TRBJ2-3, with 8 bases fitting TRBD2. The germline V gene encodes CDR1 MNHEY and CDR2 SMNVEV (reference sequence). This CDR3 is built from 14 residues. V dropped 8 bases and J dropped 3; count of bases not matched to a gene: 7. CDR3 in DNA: TGTGCCAGCGAGCCGGGACTAGGGACAGATACGCAGTATTTT. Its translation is CASEPGLGTDTQYF.

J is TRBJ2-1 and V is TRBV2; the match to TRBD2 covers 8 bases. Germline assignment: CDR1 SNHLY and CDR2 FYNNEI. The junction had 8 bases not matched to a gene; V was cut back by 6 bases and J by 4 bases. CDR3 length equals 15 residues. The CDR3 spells CASSGGTSGYNEQFF. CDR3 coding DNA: TGTGCCAGCAGCGGGGGTACTAGCGGATACAATGAGCAGTTCTTC. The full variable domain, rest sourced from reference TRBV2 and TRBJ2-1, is EPEVTQTPSHQVTQMGQEVILRCVPISNHLYFYWYRQILGQKVEFLVSFYNNEISEKSEIFDDQFSVERPDGSNFTLKIRSTKLEDSAMYFCASSGGTSGYNEQFFGPGTRLTVL.

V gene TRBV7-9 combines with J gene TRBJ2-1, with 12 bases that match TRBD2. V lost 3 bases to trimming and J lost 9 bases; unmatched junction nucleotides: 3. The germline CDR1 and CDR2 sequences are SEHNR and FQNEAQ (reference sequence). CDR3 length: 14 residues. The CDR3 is CASSFLAGGGEQFF. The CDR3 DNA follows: TGTGCCAGCAGCTTCCTAGCGGGAGGGGGTGAGCAGTTCTTC.

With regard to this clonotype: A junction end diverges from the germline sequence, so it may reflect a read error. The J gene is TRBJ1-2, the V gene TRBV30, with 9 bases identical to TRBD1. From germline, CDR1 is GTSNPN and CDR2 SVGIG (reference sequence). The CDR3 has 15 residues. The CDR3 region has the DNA TGTGCCTGGAGTACACGGGACAGGGTTATGGAAGGCTACGCCTTC. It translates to CAWSTRDRVMEGYAF.

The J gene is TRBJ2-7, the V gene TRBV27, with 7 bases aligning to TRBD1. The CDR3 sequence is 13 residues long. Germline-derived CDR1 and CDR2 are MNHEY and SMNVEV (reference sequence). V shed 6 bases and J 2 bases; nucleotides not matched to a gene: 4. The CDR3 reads CASSEGAAYEQYF. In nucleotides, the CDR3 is TGTGCCAGCAGCGAGGGGGCGGCCTACGAGCAGTACTTC.

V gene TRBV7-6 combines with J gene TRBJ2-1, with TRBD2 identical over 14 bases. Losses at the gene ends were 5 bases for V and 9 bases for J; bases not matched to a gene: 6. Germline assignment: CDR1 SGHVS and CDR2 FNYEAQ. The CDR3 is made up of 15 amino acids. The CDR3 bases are TGTGCCAGCAGCCCAAGACTAGCGGGGGGGAGTGAGCAGTTCTTC. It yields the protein CASSPRLAGGSEQFF.

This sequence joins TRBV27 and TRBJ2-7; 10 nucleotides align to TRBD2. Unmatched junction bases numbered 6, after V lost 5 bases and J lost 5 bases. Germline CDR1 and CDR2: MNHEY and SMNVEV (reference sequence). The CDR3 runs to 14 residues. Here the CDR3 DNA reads TGTGCCAGCAGTGTGGCTAGCGGGAGCGACGAGCAGTACTTC. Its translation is CASSVASGSDEQYF.

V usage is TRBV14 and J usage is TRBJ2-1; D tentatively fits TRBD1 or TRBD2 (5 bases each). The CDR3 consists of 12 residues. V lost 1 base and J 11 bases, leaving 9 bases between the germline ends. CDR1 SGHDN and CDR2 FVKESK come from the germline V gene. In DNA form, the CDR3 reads TGTGCCAGCAGCCAAGTGGGACGGAAGCAGTTCTTC. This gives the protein CASSQVGRKQFF.

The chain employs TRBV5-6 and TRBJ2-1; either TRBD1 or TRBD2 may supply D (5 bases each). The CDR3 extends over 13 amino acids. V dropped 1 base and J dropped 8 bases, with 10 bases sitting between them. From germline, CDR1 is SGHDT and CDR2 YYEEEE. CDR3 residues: CASSLLGDDEQFF. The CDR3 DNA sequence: TGTGCCAGCAGCTTGTTGGGGGATGATGAGCAGTTCTTC.

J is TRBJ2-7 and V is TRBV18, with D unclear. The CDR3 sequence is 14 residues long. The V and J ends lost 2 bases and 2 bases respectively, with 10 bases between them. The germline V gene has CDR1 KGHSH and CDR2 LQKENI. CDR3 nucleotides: TGTGCCAGCTCACCAGGCACGCATACCTACGAGCAGTACTTC. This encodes CASSPGTHTYEQYF.

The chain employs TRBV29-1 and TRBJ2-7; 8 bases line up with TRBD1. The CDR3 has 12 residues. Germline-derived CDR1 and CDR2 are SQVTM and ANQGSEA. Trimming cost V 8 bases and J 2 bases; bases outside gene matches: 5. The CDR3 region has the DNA TGCAGCTTCCGGACAGGGACCTACGAGCAGTACTTC. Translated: CSFRTGTYEQYF.

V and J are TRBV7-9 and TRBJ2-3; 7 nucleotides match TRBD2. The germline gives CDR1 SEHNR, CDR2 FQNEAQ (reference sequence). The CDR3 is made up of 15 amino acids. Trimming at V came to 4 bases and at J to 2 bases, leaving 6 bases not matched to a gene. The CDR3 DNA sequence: TGTGCCAGCAGCTCCGGGAGGCTCATCACAGATACGCAGTATTTT. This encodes CASSSGRLITDTQYF.

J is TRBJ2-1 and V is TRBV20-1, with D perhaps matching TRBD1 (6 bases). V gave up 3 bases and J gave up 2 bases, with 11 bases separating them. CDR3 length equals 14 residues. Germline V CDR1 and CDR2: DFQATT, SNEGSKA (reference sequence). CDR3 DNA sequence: TGCAGTGCTAGTACAGGGAGTACCTACAATGAGCAGTTCTTC. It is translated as CSASTGSTYNEQFF.

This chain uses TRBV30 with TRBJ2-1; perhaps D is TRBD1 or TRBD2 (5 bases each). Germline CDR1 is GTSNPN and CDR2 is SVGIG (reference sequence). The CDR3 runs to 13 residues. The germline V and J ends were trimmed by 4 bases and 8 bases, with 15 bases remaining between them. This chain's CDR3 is CAWTPPWDDEQFF. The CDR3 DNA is TGTGCCTGGACGCCCCCGTGGGACGATGAGCAGTTCTTC.

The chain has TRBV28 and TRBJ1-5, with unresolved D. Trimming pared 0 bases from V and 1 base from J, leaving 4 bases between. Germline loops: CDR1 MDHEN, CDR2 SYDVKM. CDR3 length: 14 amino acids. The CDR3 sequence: CASSLWSSNQPQHF. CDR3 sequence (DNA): TGTGCCAGCAGTTTATGGAGCAGCAATCAGCCCCAGCATTTT.

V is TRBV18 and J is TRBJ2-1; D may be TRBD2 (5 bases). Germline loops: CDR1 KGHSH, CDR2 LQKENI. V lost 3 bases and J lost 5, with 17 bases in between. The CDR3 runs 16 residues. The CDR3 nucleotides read TGTGCCAGCTCACCTTACTACAAGTCGGGAAACAATGAGCAGTTCTTC. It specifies CASSPYYKSGNNEQFF.

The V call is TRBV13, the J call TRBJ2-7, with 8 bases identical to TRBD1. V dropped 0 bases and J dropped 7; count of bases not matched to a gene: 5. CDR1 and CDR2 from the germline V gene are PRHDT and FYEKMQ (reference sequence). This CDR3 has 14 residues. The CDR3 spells CASSLGQGVQEQYF. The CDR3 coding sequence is TGTGCCAGCAGCTTAGGACAGGGGGTTCAGGAGCAGTACTTC.

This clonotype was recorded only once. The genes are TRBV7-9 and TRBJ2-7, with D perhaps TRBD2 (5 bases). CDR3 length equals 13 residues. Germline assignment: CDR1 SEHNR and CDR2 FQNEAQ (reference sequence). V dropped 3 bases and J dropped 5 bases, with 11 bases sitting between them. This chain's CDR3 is CASSFERFDEQYF. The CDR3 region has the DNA TGTGCCAGCAGCTTCGAGCGGTTCGACGAGCAGTACTTC.

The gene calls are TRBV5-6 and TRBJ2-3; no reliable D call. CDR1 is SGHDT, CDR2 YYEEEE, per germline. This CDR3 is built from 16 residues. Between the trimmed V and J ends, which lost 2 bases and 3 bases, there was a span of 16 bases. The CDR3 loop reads CASSFYHSERTDTQYF. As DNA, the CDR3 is TGTGCCAGCAGCTTCTACCACTCCGAGAGGACAGATACGCAGTATTTT.

The CDR3 nucleotides are TGTGCCAGCAGTCTTATAGCGGGAGGAACAGATACGCAGTATTTT. This gives the protein CASSLIAGGTDTQYF. The chain has TRBV3-1 and TRBJ2-3, with TRBD2 identical over 10 bases. The CDR3 is 15 residues long. The germline V gene encodes CDR1 LGHDT and CDR2 YNNKEL (reference sequence). Unmatched junction bases numbered 6, after V lost 6 bases and J lost 3 bases.

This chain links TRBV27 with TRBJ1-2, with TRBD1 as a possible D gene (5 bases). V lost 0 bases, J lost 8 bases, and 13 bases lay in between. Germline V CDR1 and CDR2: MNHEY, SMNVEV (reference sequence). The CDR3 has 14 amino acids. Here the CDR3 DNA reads TGTGCCAGCAGTTTATCGTACGGGGACGGCGGCTACACCTTC. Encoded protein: CASSLSYGDGGYTF.

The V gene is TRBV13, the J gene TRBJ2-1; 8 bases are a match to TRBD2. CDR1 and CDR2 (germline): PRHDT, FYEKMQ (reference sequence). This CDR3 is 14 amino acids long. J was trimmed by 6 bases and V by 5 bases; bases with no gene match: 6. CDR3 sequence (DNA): TGTGCCAGCAGCCCCGGGACTAGGCCCAATGAGCAGTTCTTC. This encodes CASSPGTRPNEQFF.

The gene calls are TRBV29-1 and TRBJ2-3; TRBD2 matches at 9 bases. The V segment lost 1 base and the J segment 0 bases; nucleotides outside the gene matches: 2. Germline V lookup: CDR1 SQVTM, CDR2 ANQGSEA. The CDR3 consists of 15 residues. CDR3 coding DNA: TGCAGCGTTGAAGGGACTAGCGTGAGCACAGATACGCAGTATTTT. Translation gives CSVEGTSVSTDTQYF.

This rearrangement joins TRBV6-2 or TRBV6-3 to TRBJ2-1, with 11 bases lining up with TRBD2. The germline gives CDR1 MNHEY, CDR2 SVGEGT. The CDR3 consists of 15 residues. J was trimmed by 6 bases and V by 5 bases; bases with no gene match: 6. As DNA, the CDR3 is TGTGCCAGCAGTACTAGCGGGAGCCCCTCCAATGAGCAGTTCTTC. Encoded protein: CASSTSGSPSNEQFF.

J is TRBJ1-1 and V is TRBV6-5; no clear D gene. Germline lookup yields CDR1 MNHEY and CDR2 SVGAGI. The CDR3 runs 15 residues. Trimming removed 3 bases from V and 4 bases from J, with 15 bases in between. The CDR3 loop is CASSYTGFLGTEAFF. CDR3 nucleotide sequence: TGTGCCAGCAGTTATACCGGGTTTCTTGGCACTGAAGCTTTCTTT.

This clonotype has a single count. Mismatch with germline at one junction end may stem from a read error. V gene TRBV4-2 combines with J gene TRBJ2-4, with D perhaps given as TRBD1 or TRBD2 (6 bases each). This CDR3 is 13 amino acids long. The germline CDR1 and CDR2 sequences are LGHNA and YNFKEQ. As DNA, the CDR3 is TGTGCCAGCAGCCAAGGCCCTGAGGGGGGTATGGACTTC. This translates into CASSQGPEGGMDF.

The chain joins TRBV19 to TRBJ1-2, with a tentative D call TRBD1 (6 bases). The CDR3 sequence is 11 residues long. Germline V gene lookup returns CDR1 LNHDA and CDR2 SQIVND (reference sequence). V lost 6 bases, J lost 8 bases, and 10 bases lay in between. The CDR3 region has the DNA TGTGCCAGTAGCAGGGGTGGCGGCTACACCTTC. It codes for CASSRGGGYTF.

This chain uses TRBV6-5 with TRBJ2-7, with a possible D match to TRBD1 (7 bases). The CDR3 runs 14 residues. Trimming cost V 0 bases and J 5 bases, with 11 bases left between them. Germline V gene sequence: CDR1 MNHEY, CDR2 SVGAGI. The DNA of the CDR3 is TGTGCCAGCAGTTACTCAGGGGGCGGGAACGAGCAGTACTTC. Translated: CASSYSGGGNEQYF.

CDR3 in DNA: TGTGCCAGCAGCGCGGAGCTCTACGAGCAGTACTTC. Its protein is CASSAELYEQYF. The rearrangement joins TRBV5-6 to TRBJ2-7; D is undetermined. In germline, CDR1 is SGHDT, CDR2 YYEEEE. The CDR3 runs to 12 residues. V was clipped by 4 bases and J by 3 bases, with 8 bases between them.

CDR3 sequence (DNA): TGTGCCAGCAGCCAAGATGTACCTGACAGTGAGCAGTTCTTC. This sequence encodes CASSQDVPDSEQFF. J is TRBJ2-1 and V is TRBV14; TRBD1 is a possible D gene (5 bases). CDR1 is SGHDN, CDR2 FVKESK, per germline. The CDR3 has 14 residues. V lost 0 bases, J lost 9 bases, and 12 bases lay in between.

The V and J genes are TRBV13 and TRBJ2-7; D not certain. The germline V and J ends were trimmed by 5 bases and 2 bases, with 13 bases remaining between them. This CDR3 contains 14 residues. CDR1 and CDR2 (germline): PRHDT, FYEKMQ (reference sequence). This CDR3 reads CASSPGGSPYEQYF. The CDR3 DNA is TGTGCCAGCAGCCCGGGTGGCAGCCCCTACGAGCAGTACTTC.